The TCR beta chain described here comes from a study of Ad26.COV2.S vaccination and SARS-CoV-2 variants. Turning to the study itself: A COV1001 Ad26.COV2.S trial-arm participant provided the sample. Into the muscle, Ad26.COV2.S was dosed once or twice, 56 days apart.

Findings of the study overall: Reportedly, spike-specific CD8+ and CD4+ T cell responses achieved substantial breadth once vaccination had taken place.

As to this clone: Its antigen is unidentified.

Indicated treatment: some 19 received Ad26.COV2.S at low or high dose, single or two shots; about 5 received placebo; per-sample allocation not given. Samples were taken on day 63 after the first vaccine or placebo injection. The vaccine antigen was prefusion-stabilized Wuhan SARS-CoV-2 spike. The data were produced by immunoSEQ multiplex PCR, yet TCRdb's version contains in-frame clones alone and is incomplete. The sample contains some 250,000 clones, roughly 90% of which appear only once. CDR1 and CDR2 from the germline V gene are SGDLS and YYNGEE. This CDR3 has 16 amino acids. V shed 4 bases and J 1 base; nucleotides not matched to a gene: 8.

Sequenced here: peripheral blood, sampled in a trial of Ad26.COV2.S vaccine versus placebo. The sequence was collected from a person aged 18-60 years who received the Ad26.COV2.S COVID-19 vaccine or a placebo. The chain employs TRBV9 and TRBJ2-3, with 8 nucleotides matching TRBD2. The CDR3 loop reads CASSPAPLAGTDTQYF. The CDR3 region has the DNA TGTGCCAGCAGCCCAGCACCACTAGCGGGCACAGATACGCAGTATTTT.